This T cell receptor beta chain was sequenced in a study of cytotoxic CD8 clonotypes in ibrutinib-treated CLL. Profiling relied on immunoSEQ multiplex PCR, and the TCRdb table lists in-frame clones only, not all of them. This sample yields roughly 330,000 clones, of which over 60% are seen a single time; roughly 6.7% belongs to the top ten. Germline values: CDR1 MRHNA, CDR2 SNTAGT. Trimming removed 6 bases from V and 8 bases from J, with 13 bases in between. This CDR3 comprises 12 residues. This TCR was recovered from a human donor with chronic lymphocytic leukemia. The specimen comprised PBMCs, sampled after 36 months of ibrutinib treatment. The rearrangement uses TRBV6-4 and TRBJ1-2; D is perhaps TRBD1 (5 bases). The CDR3 region has the DNA TGTGCCAGCAGCCTCAGGGAGAACGGCTACACCTTC. Amino acids: CASSLRENGYTF.